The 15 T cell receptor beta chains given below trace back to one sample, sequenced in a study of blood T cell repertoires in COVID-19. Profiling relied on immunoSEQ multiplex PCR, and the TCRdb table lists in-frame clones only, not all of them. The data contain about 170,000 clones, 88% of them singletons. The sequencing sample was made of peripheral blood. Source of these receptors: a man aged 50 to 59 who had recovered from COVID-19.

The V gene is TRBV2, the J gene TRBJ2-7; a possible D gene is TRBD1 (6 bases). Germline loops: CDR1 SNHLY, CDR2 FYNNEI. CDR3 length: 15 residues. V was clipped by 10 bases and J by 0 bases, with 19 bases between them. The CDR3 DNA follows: TGTGCCACCCAGAAAAGGGACACCCTCTCCTACGAGCAGTACTTC. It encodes CATQKRDTLSYEQYF.

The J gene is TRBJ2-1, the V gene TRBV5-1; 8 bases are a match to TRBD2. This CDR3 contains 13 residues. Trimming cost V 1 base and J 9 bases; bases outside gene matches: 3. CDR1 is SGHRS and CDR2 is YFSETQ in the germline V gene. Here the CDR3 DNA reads TGCGCCAGCAGCTTGCGGGAGGGAAGTGAGCAGTTCTTC. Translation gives CASSLREGSEQFF.

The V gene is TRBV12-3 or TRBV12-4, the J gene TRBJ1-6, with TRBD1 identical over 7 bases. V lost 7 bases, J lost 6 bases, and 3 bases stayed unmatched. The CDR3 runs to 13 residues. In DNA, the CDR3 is TGTGCCAGCACGGGACAGCCTAATTCACCCCTCCACTTT. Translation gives CASTGQPNSPLHF.

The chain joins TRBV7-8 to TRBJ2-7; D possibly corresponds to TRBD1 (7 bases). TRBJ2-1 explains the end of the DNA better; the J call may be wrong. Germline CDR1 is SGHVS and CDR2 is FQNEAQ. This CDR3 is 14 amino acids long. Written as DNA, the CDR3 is TGTGCCAGCAGCTTAGGGGGCAGGGGGGATGAGCAGTTCTTC. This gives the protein CASSLGGRGDEQFF.

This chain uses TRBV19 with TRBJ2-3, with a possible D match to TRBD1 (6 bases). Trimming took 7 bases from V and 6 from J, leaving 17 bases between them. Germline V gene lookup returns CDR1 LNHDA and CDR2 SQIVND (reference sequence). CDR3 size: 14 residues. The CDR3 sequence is CASTPGQNRDTQYF. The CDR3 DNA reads TGTGCCAGTACCCCGGGACAAAATAGGGATACGCAGTATTTT.

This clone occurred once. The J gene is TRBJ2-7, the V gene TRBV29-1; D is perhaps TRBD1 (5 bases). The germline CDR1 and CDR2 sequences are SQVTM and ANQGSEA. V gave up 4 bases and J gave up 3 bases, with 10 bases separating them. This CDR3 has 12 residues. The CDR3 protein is CSVVQGLYEQYF. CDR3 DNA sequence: TGCAGCGTTGTGCAGGGTCTCTACGAGCAGTACTTC.

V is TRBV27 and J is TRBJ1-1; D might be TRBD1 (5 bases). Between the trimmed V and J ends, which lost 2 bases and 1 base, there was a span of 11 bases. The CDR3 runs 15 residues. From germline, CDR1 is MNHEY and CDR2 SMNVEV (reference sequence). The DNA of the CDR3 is TGTGCCAGCAGTTTACTCGACAGCCGGAACACTGAAGCTTTCTTT. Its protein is CASSLLDSRNTEAFF.

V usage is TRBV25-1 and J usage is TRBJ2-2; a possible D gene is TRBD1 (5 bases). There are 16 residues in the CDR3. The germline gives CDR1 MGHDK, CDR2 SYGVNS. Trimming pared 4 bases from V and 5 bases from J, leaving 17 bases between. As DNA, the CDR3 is TGTGCCAGCAGTGGAGGTGGCAGCAGGGTAACCGGGGAGCTGTTTTTT. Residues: CASSGGGSRVTGELFF.

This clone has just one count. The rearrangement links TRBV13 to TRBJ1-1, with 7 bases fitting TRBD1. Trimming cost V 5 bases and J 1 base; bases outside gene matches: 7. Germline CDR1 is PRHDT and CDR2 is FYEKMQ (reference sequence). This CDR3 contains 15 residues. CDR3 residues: CASSTWDSANTEAFF. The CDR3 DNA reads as TGTGCCAGCAGCACCTGGGACAGTGCGAACACTGAAGCTTTCTTT. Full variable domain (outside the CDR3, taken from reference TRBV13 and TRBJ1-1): AAGVIQSPRHLIKEKRETATLKCYPIPRHDTVYWYQQGPGQDPQFLISFYEKMQSDKGSIPDRFSAQQFSDYHSELNMSSLELGDSALYFCASSTWDSANTEAFFGQGTRLTVV.

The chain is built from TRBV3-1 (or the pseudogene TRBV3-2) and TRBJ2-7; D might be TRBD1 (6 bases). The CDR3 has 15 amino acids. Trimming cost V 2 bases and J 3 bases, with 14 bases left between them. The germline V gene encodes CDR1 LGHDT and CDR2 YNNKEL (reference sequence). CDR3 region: CASSQTLQGYYEQYF. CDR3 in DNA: TGTGCCAGCAGCCAAACCCTCCAGGGGTACTACGAGCAGTACTTC.

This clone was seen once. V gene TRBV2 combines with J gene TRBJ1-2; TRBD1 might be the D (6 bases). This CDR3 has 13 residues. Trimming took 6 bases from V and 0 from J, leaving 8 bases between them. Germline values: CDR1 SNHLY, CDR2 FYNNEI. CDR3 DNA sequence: TGTGCCAGCAGGGACAGTTCTAACTATGGCTACACCTTC. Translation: CASRDSSNYGYTF.

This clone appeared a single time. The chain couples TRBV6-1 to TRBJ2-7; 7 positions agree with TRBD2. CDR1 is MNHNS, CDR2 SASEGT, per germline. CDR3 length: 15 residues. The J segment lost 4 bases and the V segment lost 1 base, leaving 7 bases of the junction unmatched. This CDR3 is CASSEGWGGRYEQYF. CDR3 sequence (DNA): TGTGCCAGCAGTGAAGGTTGGGGCGGGAGATACGAGCAGTACTTC.

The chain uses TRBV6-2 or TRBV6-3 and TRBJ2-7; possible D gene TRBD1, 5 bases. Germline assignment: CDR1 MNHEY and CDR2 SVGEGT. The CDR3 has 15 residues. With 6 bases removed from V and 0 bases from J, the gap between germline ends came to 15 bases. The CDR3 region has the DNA TGTGCCAGCAGCTCAACGAAGGGGATCTCCTACGAGCAGTACTTC. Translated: CASSSTKGISYEQYF.

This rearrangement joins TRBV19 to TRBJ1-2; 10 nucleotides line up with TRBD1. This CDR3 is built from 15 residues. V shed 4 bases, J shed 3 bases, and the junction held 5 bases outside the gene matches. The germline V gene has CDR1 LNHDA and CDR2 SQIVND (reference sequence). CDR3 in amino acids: CASSTTGTGDYGYTF. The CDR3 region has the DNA TGTGCCAGTAGTACTACCGGGACAGGGGACTATGGCTACACCTTC.

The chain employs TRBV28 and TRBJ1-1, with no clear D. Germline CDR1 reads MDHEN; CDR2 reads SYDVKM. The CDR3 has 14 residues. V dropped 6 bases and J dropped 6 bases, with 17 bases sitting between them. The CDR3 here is CASRIRSYDPEAFF. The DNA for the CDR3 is TGTGCCAGCAGAATCAGGTCGTACGATCCTGAAGCTTTCTTT.